A selection of T cell receptor beta chains follows, all from one sample in a study of blood T cell repertoires in COVID-19. Method: immunoSEQ multiplex PCR; TCRdb's copy keeps in-frame clones and lacks some. The table shows about 670,000 clones, with about 87% occurring only once. Sequencing was carried out using peripheral blood. These TCRs come from a woman aged 18-29 years with acute or convalescent COVID-19. Each CDR3 is given with its conserved first and last residue. Fields, in order: D gene, clone size, J gene, V gene, CDR3 protein, CDR3 DNA. The D gene is left open where the match is weak. Size is omitted from some rows. Given values are once, few, many or a class for expanded clones.

d_call: .; clone_size: .; j_call: TRBJ1-3; v_call: TRBV6-1; cdr3_aa: CASSEMSGAGNTIYF; cdr3_nt: TGTGCCAGCAGTGAAATGTCAGGGGCCGGAAACACCATATATTTT
d_call: .; clone_size: .; j_call: TRBJ2-1; v_call: TRBV14; cdr3_aa: CASSPGQRDNEQFF; cdr3_nt: TGTGCCAGCAGCCCGGGACAAAGGGACAATGAGCAGTTCTTC
d_call: .; clone_size: .; j_call: TRBJ1-2; v_call: TRBV4-1; cdr3_aa: CASHDISDTGSYTF; cdr3_nt: TGCGCCAGCCATGACATCAGTGATACAGGAAGCTACACCTTC
d_call: TRBD1; clone_size: .; j_call: TRBJ1-1; v_call: TRBV9; cdr3_aa: CASSVAPRQGSNTEAFF; cdr3_nt: TGTGCCAGCAGCGTAGCCCCCCGACAGGGGTCGAACACTGAAGCTTTCTTT
d_call: .; clone_size: .; j_call: TRBJ1-2; v_call: TRBV19; cdr3_aa: CASSKYRDIGYGYTF; cdr3_nt: TGTGCCAGTAGTAAATACCGGGACATCGGCTATGGCTACACCTTC
d_call: .; clone_size: .; j_call: TRBJ1-3; v_call: TRBV19; cdr3_aa: CASTFAGPVSGNTIYF; cdr3_nt: TGTGCCAGTACGTTTGCGGGACCGGTCTCTGGAAACACCATATATTTT
d_call: .; clone_size: .; j_call: TRBJ1-5; v_call: TRBV5-8; cdr3_aa: CASSLLSQPQHF; cdr3_nt: TGTGCCAGCAGCTTATTATCTCAGCCCCAGCATTTT
d_call: TRBD1; clone_size: .; j_call: TRBJ1-2; v_call: TRBV10-3; cdr3_aa: CAISGGQGNYGYTF; cdr3_nt: TGTGCCATCAGTGGCGGACAGGGGAACTATGGCTACACCTTC
d_call: .; clone_size: .; j_call: TRBJ1-6; v_call: TRBV15; cdr3_aa: CATSRGSSYNSPLHF; cdr3_nt: TGTGCCACCAGCAGAGGGAGCTCCTATAATTCACCCCTCCACTTT
d_call: TRBD1; clone_size: .; j_call: TRBJ1-2; v_call: TRBV27; cdr3_aa: CASSPLGQGLGGYTF; cdr3_nt: TGTGCCAGCAGCCCGTTAGGACAGGGTCTAGGGGGCTACACCTTC
d_call: .; clone_size: .; j_call: TRBJ1-5; v_call: TRBV2; cdr3_aa: CASRTGVGGNQPQHF; cdr3_nt: TGTGCCAGCCGGACCGGGGTCGGGGGCAATCAGCCCCAGCATTTT
d_call: TRBD2; clone_size: .; j_call: TRBJ2-7; v_call: TRBV9; cdr3_aa: CASSATSGGSYEQYF; cdr3_nt: TGTGCCAGCAGCGCCACTAGCGGGGGGTCGTACGAGCAGTACTTC
d_call: TRBD1; clone_size: .; j_call: TRBJ2-3; v_call: TRBV18; cdr3_aa: CASSPASGGRTDTQYF; cdr3_nt: TGTGCCAGCTCACCCGCTTCAGGGGGCCGAACAGATACGCAGTATTTT
d_call: TRBD1; clone_size: .; j_call: TRBJ1-6; v_call: TRBV18; cdr3_aa: CASSPKTGNDSPLHF; cdr3_nt: TGTGCCAGCTCACCCAAGACAGGGAATGATTCACCCCTCCACTTT
d_call: .; clone_size: .; j_call: TRBJ1-1; v_call: TRBV19; cdr3_aa: CASSIQTGSEAFF; cdr3_nt: TGTGCCAGTAGTATCCAGACAGGTTCTGAAGCTTTCTTT
d_call: TRBD1; clone_size: few; j_call: TRBJ1-5; v_call: TRBV24-1; cdr3_aa: CATSDRRGKPQHF; cdr3_nt: TGTGCCACCAGTGATCGCAGGGGGAAGCCCCAGCATTTT
d_call: .; clone_size: .; j_call: TRBJ1-5; v_call: TRBV6-5; cdr3_aa: CASSYLGSNQPQHF; cdr3_nt: TGTGCCAGCAGTTATCTAGGTAGCAATCAGCCCCAGCATTTT
d_call: TRBD2; clone_size: .; j_call: TRBJ2-7; v_call: TRBV7-2; cdr3_aa: CASSNAGTSGGYEQYF; cdr3_nt: TGTGCCAGCAGTAATGCCGGGACTAGCGGGGGGTACGAGCAGTACTTC
d_call: TRBD1; clone_size: .; j_call: TRBJ1-1; v_call: TRBV10-3; cdr3_aa: CAISESMTGVAFF; cdr3_nt: TGTGCCATCAGTGAGTCTATGACAGGGGTTGCTTTCTTT
d_call: .; clone_size: .; j_call: TRBJ2-7; v_call: TRBV4-3; cdr3_aa: CASSQAGESYEQYF; cdr3_nt: TGCGCCAGCAGCCAAGCGGGGGAGTCCTACGAGCAGTACTTC
d_call: .; clone_size: .; j_call: TRBJ2-1; v_call: TRBV24-1; cdr3_aa: CATSGASNEQFF; cdr3_nt: TGTGCCACCAGTGGGGCTTCCAATGAGCAGTTCTTC
d_call: .; clone_size: .; j_call: TRBJ2-2; v_call: TRBV5-1; cdr3_aa: CATTLLSDTGELFF; cdr3_nt: TGCGCCACTACGCTGTTATCGGACACCGGGGAGCTGTTTTTT
d_call: .; clone_size: .; j_call: TRBJ1-1; v_call: TRBV30; cdr3_aa: CAWSRRGRVTEAFF; cdr3_nt: TGTGCCTGGTCCCGGAGGGGACGGGTCACTGAAGCTTTCTTT
d_call: .; clone_size: .; j_call: TRBJ1-2; v_call: TRBV9; cdr3_aa: CASSDRSNYGYTF; cdr3_nt: TGTGCCAGCAGCGACAGATCTAACTATGGCTACACCTTC
d_call: .; clone_size: .; j_call: TRBJ1-2; v_call: TRBV4-1; cdr3_aa: CASRPGIIRIGSNYGYTF; cdr3_nt: TGCGCCAGCAGACCGGGAATAATTAGGATAGGTTCTAACTATGGCTACACCTTC
d_call: .; clone_size: .; j_call: TRBJ2-1; v_call: TRBV7-3; cdr3_aa: CASSRTLGYNEQFF; cdr3_nt: TGTGCCAGCAGCCGAACTCTAGGATACAATGAGCAGTTCTTC
d_call: .; clone_size: .; j_call: TRBJ1-4; v_call: TRBV21-1; cdr3_aa: CASSLGDKTNEKLFF; cdr3_nt: TGTGCCAGCAGCCTAGGGGACAAAACTAATGAAAAACTGTTTTTT
d_call: .; clone_size: few; j_call: TRBJ1-4; v_call: TRBV4-1; cdr3_aa: CASSQVPGADGEKLFF; cdr3_nt: TGCGCCAGCAGCCAAGTTCCAGGGGCGGACGGGGAAAAACTGTTTTTT
d_call: .; clone_size: .; j_call: TRBJ2-2; v_call: TRBV18; cdr3_aa: CASSDTNGELFF; cdr3_nt: TGTGCCAGCTCAGACACCAACGGGGAGCTGTTTTTT
d_call: .; clone_size: .; j_call: TRBJ2-3; v_call: TRBV12-3/TRBV12-4; cdr3_aa: CASSPSRRDTQYF; cdr3_nt: TGTGCCAGCAGTCCCTCCCGCCGGGATACGCAGTATTTT
d_call: TRBD1; clone_size: .; j_call: TRBJ1-2; v_call: TRBV7-2; cdr3_aa: CASSLVRGTGYGYTF; cdr3_nt: TGTGCCAGCAGCTTAGTCCGTGGGACAGGCTATGGCTACACCTTC
d_call: .; clone_size: .; j_call: TRBJ1-2; v_call: TRBV29-1; cdr3_aa: CSSTGGYGYTF; cdr3_nt: TGCAGTTCGACGGGGGGCTATGGCTACACCTTC
d_call: .; clone_size: .; j_call: TRBJ1-2; v_call: TRBV5-1; cdr3_aa: CASSLAGYGGYTF; cdr3_nt: TGCGCCAGCAGCTTGGCCGGGTACGGTGGCTACACCTTC
d_call: .; clone_size: .; j_call: TRBJ2-3; v_call: TRBV27; cdr3_aa: CASSLSARYPTDTQYF; cdr3_nt: TGTGCCAGCAGTTTATCGGCCAGATACCCCACAGATACGCAGTATTTT
d_call: TRBD1; clone_size: .; j_call: TRBJ1-5; v_call: TRBV24-1; cdr3_aa: CATSDSGTGLSNQPQHF; cdr3_nt: TGTGCCACCAGTGACTCCGGGACAGGGCTTAGCAATCAGCCCCAGCATTTT
d_call: .; clone_size: .; j_call: TRBJ1-4; v_call: TRBV19; cdr3_aa: CASRPGLTAATNEKLFF; cdr3_nt: TGTGCCAGTAGGCCTGGGTTGACTGCGGCAACTAATGAAAAACTGTTTTTT
d_call: .; clone_size: .; j_call: TRBJ2-3; v_call: TRBV20-1; cdr3_aa: CSAIGGDTQYF; cdr3_nt: TGCAGTGCTATAGGCGGGGATACGCAGTATTTT
d_call: .; clone_size: few; j_call: TRBJ1-5; v_call: TRBV12-2; cdr3_aa: CASRLAPGQGDPFLFQPQHF; cdr3_nt: TGTGCAAGTCGCTTAGCCCCGGGACAGGGGGACCCTTTTCTCTTTCAGCCCCAGCATTTT
d_call: TRBD1; clone_size: .; j_call: TRBJ2-7; v_call: TRBV7-2; cdr3_aa: CASSLNRGYVYEQYF; cdr3_nt: TGTGCCAGCAGCTTAAACAGGGGGTATGTCTACGAGCAGTACTTC
d_call: .; clone_size: .; j_call: TRBJ2-5; v_call: TRBV12-5; cdr3_aa: CASGLPGVAGETQYF; cdr3_nt: TGTGCTAGTGGTTTGCCAGGGGTAGCCGGAGAGACCCAGTACTTC
d_call: .; clone_size: once; j_call: TRBJ2-7; v_call: TRBV27; cdr3_aa: CASSDGTLSYEQYF; cdr3_nt: TGTGCCAGCAGTGACGGGACACTTTCCTACGAGCAGTACTTC